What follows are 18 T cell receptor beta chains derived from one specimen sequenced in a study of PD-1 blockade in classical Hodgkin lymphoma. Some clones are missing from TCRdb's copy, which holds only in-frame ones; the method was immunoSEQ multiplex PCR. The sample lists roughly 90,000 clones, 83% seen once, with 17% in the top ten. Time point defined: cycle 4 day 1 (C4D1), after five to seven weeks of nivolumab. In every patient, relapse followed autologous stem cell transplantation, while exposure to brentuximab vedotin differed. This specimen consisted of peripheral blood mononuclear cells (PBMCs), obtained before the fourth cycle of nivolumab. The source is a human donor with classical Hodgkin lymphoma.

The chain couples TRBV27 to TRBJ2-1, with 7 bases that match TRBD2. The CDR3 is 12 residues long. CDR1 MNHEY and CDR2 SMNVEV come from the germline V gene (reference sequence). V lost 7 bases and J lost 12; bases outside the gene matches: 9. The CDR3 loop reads CASNIPGGGQFF. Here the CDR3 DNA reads TGTGCCAGCAATATACCCGGCGGGGGGCAGTTCTTC.

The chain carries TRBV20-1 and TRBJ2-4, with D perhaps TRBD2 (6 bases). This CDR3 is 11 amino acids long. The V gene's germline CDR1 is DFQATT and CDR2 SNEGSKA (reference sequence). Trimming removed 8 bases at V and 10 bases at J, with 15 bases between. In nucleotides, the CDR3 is TGCAGTCCGTGGGCCGGAGGGATTCAGTACTTC. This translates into CSPWAGGIQYF.

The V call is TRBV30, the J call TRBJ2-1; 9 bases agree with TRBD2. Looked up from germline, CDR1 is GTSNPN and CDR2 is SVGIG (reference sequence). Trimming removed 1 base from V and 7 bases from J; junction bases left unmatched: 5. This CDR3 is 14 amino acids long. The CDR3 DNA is TGTGCCTGGAGTGAAGCGGGAGGCGGGAATGAGCAGTTCTTC. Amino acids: CAWSEAGGGNEQFF.

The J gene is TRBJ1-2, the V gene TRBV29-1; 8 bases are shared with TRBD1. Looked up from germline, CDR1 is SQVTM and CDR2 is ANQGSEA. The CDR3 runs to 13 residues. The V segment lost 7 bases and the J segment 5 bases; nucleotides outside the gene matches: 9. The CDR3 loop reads CSAAPGQGYGYTF. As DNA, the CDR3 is TGCAGCGCGGCACCCGGACAGGGATATGGCTACACCTTC.

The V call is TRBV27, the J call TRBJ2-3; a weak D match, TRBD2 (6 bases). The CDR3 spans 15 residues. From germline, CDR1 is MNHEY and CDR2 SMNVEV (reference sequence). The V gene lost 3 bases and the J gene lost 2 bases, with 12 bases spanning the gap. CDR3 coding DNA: TGTGCCAGCAGTTTTGGAGGGCCTATCACAGATACGCAGTATTTT. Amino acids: CASSFGGPITDTQYF.

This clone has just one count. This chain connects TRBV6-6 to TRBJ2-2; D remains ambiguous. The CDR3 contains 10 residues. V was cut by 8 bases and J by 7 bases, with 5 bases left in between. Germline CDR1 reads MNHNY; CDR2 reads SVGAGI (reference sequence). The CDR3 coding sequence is TGTGCCAGCGGGGTCGGGGAGCTGTTTTTT. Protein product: CASGVGELFF.

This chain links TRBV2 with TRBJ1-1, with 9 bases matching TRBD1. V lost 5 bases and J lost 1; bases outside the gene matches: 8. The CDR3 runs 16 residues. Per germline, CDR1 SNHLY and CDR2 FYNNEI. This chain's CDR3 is CASSLGRDRANTEAFF. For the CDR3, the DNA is TGTGCCAGCAGTCTCGGAAGGGACAGGGCGAACACTGAAGCTTTCTTT.

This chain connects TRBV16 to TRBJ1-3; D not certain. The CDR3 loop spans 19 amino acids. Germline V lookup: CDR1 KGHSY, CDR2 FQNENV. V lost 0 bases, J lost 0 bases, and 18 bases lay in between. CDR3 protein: CASSQSAGGERNSGNTIYF. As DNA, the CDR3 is TGTGCCAGCAGCCAATCTGCGGGTGGTGAGCGAAACTCTGGAAACACCATATATTTT.

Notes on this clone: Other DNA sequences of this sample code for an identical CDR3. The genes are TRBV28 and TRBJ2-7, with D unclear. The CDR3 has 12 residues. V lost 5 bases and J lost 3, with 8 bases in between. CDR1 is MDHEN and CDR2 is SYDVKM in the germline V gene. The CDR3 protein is CASSRRIYEQYF. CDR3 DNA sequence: TGTGCCAGCAGTAGGCGGATCTACGAGCAGTACTTC.

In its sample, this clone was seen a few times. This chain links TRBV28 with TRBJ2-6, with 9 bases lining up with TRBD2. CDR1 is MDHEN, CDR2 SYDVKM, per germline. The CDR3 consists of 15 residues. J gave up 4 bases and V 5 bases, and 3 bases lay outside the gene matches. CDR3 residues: CASSEAGGGANVLTF. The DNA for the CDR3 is TGTGCCAGCAGTGAAGCGGGAGGCGGGGCCAACGTCCTGACTTTC.

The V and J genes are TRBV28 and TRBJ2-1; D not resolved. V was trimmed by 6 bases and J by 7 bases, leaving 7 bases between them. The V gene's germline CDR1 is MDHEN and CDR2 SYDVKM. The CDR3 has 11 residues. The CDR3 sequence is CASSGLNEQFF. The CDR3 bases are TGTGCCAGCAGCGGCCTGAATGAGCAGTTCTTC.

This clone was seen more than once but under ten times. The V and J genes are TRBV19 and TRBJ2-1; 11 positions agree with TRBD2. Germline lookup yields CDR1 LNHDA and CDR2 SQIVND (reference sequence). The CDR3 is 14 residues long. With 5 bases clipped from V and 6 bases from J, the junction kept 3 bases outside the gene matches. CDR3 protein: CASSLAGGGNEQFF. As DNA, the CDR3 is TGTGCCAGTAGTTTAGCGGGAGGGGGCAATGAGCAGTTCTTC.

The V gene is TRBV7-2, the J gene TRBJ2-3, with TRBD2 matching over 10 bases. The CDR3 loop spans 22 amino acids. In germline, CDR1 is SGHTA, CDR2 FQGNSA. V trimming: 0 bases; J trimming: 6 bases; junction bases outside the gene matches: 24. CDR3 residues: CASSLAPSGSVGGPQPRDTQYF. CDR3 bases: TGTGCCAGCAGCTTAGCCCCTAGCGGGAGCGTCGGGGGCCCTCAACCCCGGGATACGCAGTATTTT.

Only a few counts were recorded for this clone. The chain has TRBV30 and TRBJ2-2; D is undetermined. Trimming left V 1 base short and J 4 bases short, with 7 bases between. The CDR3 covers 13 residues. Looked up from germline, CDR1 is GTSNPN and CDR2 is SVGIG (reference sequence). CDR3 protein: CAWSATPTGELFF. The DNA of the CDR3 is TGTGCCTGGAGTGCGACCCCCACCGGGGAGCTGTTTTTT.

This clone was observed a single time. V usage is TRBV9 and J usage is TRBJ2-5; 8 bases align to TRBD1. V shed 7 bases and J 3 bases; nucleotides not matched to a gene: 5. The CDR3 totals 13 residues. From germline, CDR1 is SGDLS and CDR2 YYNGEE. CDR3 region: CASRPTGEETQYF. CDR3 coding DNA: TGTGCCAGCCGGCCGACAGGGGAAGAGACCCAGTACTTC.

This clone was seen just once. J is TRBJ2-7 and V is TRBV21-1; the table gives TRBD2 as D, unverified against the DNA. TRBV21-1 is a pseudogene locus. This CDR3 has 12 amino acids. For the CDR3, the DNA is TGTGCCAGCAGCAAAGGCAGAGGCGAGCAGTACTTC. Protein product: CASSKGRGEQYF.

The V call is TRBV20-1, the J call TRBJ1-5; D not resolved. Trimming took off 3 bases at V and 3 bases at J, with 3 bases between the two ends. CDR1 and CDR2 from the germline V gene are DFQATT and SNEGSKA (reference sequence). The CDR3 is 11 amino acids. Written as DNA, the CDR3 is TGCAGTGCTAGGGACAATCAGCCCCAGCATTTT. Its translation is CSARDNQPQHF.

CDR3 coding DNA: TGTGCCAGCAGTGACAGGGGTGAAGCTTTCTTT. Amino acids: CASSDRGEAFF. J is TRBJ1-1 and V is TRBV6-4; D may be TRBD1 (5 bases). The CDR3 runs 11 residues. V shed 2 bases and J shed 7 bases, with 5 bases lying between them. Germline V gives CDR1 MRHNA, CDR2 SNTAGT.